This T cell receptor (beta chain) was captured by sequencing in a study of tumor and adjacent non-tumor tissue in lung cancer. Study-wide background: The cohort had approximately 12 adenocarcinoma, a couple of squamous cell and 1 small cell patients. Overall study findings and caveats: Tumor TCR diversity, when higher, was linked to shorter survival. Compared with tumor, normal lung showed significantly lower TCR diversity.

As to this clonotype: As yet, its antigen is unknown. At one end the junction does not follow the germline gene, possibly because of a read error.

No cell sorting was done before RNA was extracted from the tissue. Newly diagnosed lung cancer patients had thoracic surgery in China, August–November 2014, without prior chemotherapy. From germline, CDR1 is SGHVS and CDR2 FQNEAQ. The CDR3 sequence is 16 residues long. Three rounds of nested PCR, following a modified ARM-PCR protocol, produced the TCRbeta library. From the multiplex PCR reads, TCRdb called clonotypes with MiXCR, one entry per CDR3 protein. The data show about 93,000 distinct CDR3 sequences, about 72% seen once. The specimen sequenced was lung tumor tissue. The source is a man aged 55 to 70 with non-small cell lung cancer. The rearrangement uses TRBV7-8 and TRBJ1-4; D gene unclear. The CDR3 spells CASSKAPMVVNEKLLF. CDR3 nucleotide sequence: TGTGCCAGCAGCAAAGCCCCCATGGTCGTTAATGAAAAACTGTTGTTT.